The 25 T cell receptor beta chains given below trace back to one sample, sequenced in a study of blood T cell repertoires in COVID-19. Assay: immunoSEQ multiplex PCR; the TCRdb copy retains only in-frame clones and omits some. Of 150,000 to 200,000 clones in the sample, roughly 75% were seen once. Sequenced material: peripheral blood. Receptor source: a man in his 70s with active or convalescent COVID-19.

The chain has TRBV18 and TRBJ2-5; TRBD2 agrees at 8 bases. The J segment lost 1 base and the V segment lost 1 base, leaving 5 bases of the junction unmatched. CDR1 and CDR2 (germline): KGHSH, LQKENI. The CDR3 extends over 16 amino acids. The CDR3 DNA reads TGTGCCAGCTCACCACGACTAGCGAGAGGCCAAGAGACCCAGTACTTC. Protein product: CASSPRLARGQETQYF.

The chain has TRBV5-8 and TRBJ2-5, with a weak D call TRBD2 (6 bases). Germline CDR1 SGHTS, CDR2 YDEGEE. V lost 4 bases and J lost 3, with 10 bases in between. The CDR3 spans 13 residues. CDR3 amino acids: CASSVLAEETQYF. In nucleotides, the CDR3 is TGTGCCAGCAGCGTATTAGCGGAAGAGACCCAGTACTTC.

The chain is built from TRBV7-8 and TRBJ2-3; 15 bases line up with TRBD2. The germline CDR1 and CDR2 sequences are SGHVS and FQNEAQ. CDR3 size: 18 residues. After removal of 8 bases from V and 1 base from J, the junction contained 10 bases not matched to a gene. In DNA, the CDR3 is TGTGCCAGCGCTGGCCGGACTAGCGGGAGGGGGGGCACAGATACGCAGTATTTT. This sequence encodes CASAGRTSGRGGTDTQYF.

The chain carries TRBV7-8 and TRBJ1-2, with unresolved D. The CDR3 consists of 15 residues. The germline CDR1 and CDR2 sequences are SGHVS and FQNEAQ. Trimming stripped 1 base from V and 7 bases from J, with 16 bases between. The CDR3 coding sequence is TGTGCCAGCAGCTTAGACTTCTCCCGCCTTAGTGGCTACACCTTC. This translates into CASSLDFSRLSGYTF.

CDR3 sequence reads: CASSLTSGRAGVNIQYF. The CDR3 region has the DNA TGTGCCAGCAGCTTGACTAGCGGGAGGGCCGGGGTAAACATTCAGTACTTC. The V gene is TRBV5-4, the J gene TRBJ2-4; 13 bases line up with TRBD2. Trimming took 1 base from V and 6 from J; bases not matched to a gene: 7. The germline CDR1 and CDR2 sequences are SGHNT and YYREEE (reference sequence). The CDR3 consists of 17 residues.

This clone was seen a few times. The rearrangement joins TRBV27 to TRBJ1-2, with D unresolved. Germline CDR1 is MNHEY and CDR2 is SMNVEV (reference sequence). CDR3 length: 13 residues. The ends were cut back, 6 bases at V and 4 bases at J, with 12 bases in the middle. CDR3 sequence (DNA): TGTGCCAGCAGCCCCGGGGATGTCTATGGCTACACCTTC. Its translation: CASSPGDVYGYTF.

The chain couples TRBV7-9 to TRBJ1-1; the match to TRBD1 covers 7 bases. Looked up from germline, CDR1 is SEHNR and CDR2 is FQNEAQ (reference sequence). The CDR3 has 16 amino acids. V gave up 4 bases and J gave up 1 base; unmatched junction bases: 9. As DNA, the CDR3 is TGTGCCAGCAGCTCACAGGGGACCCGGGGGAACACTGAAGCTTTCTTT. This encodes CASSSQGTRGNTEAFF.

Only one count was recorded for this clone. V and J are TRBV4-2 and TRBJ1-1; no reliable D call. Per germline, CDR1 LGHNA and CDR2 YNFKEQ. This CDR3 spans 13 amino acids. V lost 1 base to trimming and J lost 6 bases, with 9 bases between them. The CDR3 region is CASSQVGLPEAFF. CDR3 DNA sequence: TGTGCCAGCAGCCAAGTTGGGCTGCCTGAAGCTTTCTTT.

This chain links TRBV25-1 with TRBJ2-7, with TRBD2 as a possible D gene (5 bases). The V gene's germline CDR1 is MGHDK and CDR2 SYGVNS. Trimming took 8 bases from V and 0 from J, leaving 14 bases between them. CDR3 size: 14 residues. CDR3 protein: CASQRTGSSYEQYF. CDR3 in DNA: TGTGCCAGCCAACGGACTGGAAGCTCCTACGAGCAGTACTTC.

This chain joins TRBV30 and TRBJ2-7; 8 nucleotides align to TRBD1. The CDR3 sequence is 15 residues long. Germline V lookup: CDR1 GTSNPN, CDR2 SVGIG (reference sequence). The V and J ends lost 4 bases and 3 bases, in that order; junction bases with no gene match: 11. The CDR3 DNA reads TGTGCCTGGAACAGCCCGAGGACAGGGAACTACGAGCAGTACTTC. Amino acid sequence: CAWNSPRTGNYEQYF.

This clone has only one observation. The V call is TRBV2, the J call TRBJ2-5; D is ambiguous. With 3 bases removed from V and 9 bases from J, the gap between germline ends came to 8 bases. The CDR3 has 11 residues. The germline V gene encodes CDR1 SNHLY and CDR2 FYNNEI. Here the CDR3 reads CASSDSVSQYF. DNA of the CDR3: TGTGCCAGCAGTGATAGTGTTTCCCAGTACTTC.

This clone came up a few times. This chain uses TRBV14 with TRBJ2-5; TRBD1 agrees at 10 bases. The junction had 10 bases not matched to a gene; V was cut back by 4 bases and J by 5 bases. The CDR3 consists of 16 residues. Per the germline V gene, CDR1 is SGHDN and CDR2 is FVKESK. Written as DNA, the CDR3 is TGTGCCAGCAGCCGCCGGGACAGGGGTCCTCCGGAGACCCAGTACTTC. It specifies CASSRRDRGPPETQYF.

This clone showed up just once. V and J are TRBV6-5 and TRBJ2-7; D is ambiguous. The CDR3 spans 11 residues. V was cut by 5 bases and J by 3 bases, with 5 bases left in between. CDR1 is MNHEY, CDR2 SVGAGI, per germline. The CDR3 nucleotides read TGTGCCAGCAGTACTGGCTACGAGCAGTACTTC. It is translated as CASSTGYEQYF.

The CDR3 loop is CASRPEGQPQHF. CDR3 DNA sequence: TGTGCCAGCAGGCCAGAGGGTCAGCCCCAGCATTTT. This sequence joins TRBV12-3 or TRBV12-4 and TRBJ1-5; no reliable D call. Trimming left V 6 bases short and J 6 bases short, with 9 bases between. The CDR3 has 12 residues.

V and J are TRBV10-1 and TRBJ1-1; D is unclear. The CDR3 contains 13 residues. Trimming pared 4 bases from V and 1 base from J, leaving 7 bases between. CDR1 and CDR2 (germline): WNHNN, SYGVQD (reference sequence). DNA for the CDR3: TGCGCCAGCAGTGGACAACAGAACACTGAAGCTTTCTTT. It encodes CASSGQQNTEAFF.

V gene TRBV7-6 combines with J gene TRBJ2-7; a weak D match, TRBD2 (6 bases). CDR1 SGHVS and CDR2 FNYEAQ come from the germline V gene. The germline V and J ends were trimmed by 5 bases and 2 bases, with 16 bases remaining between them. The length of the CDR3 is 15 residues. Here the CDR3 DNA reads TGTGCCAGCAGCAAATCCGGGACTTCCACCTACGAGCAGTACTTC. Its protein product is CASSKSGTSTYEQYF. The variable domain in full, completed from reference TRBV7-6 and TRBJ2-7, reads GAGVSQSPRYKVTKRGQDVALRCDPISGHVSLYWYRQALGQGPEFLTYFNYEAQQDKSGLPNDRFSAERPEGSISTLTIQRTEQRDSAMYRCASSKSGTSTYEQYFGPGTRLTVT.

The rearrangement joins TRBV6-6 to TRBJ2-7; a weak D match, TRBD1 (5 bases). CDR3 length: 14 amino acids. Between the trimmed V and J ends, which lost 0 bases and 5 bases, there was a span of 11 bases. Germline V lookup: CDR1 MNHNY, CDR2 SVGAGI (reference sequence). CDR3 nucleotides: TGTGCCAGCAGTTACTCGGCAGGGTTAGACGAGCAGTACTTC. Amino acid sequence: CASSYSAGLDEQYF.

The chain couples TRBV30 to TRBJ1-2, with 7 nucleotides matching TRBD1. Unmatched junction bases numbered 9, after V lost 4 bases and J lost 7 bases. Per the germline V gene, CDR1 is GTSNPN and CDR2 is SVGIG (reference sequence). This CDR3 spans 13 amino acids. The CDR3 sequence is CAWNQQGFAGYTF. The CDR3 DNA is TGTGCCTGGAATCAACAGGGGTTCGCTGGCTACACCTTC.

The chain carries TRBV29-1 and TRBJ2-5; 10 bases fit TRBD2. Germline V gene lookup returns CDR1 SQVTM and CDR2 ANQGSEA. Trimming removed 4 bases from V and 1 base from J; junction bases left unmatched: 6. The CDR3 totals 15 residues. Written as DNA, the CDR3 is TGCAGCGTTGTACTACTAGCGGGACCCCAAGAGACCCAGTACTTC. This translates into CSVVLLAGPQETQYF.

The chain uses TRBV5-4 and TRBJ1-1; a possible D gene is TRBD1 (5 bases). Germline V gene data show CDR1 as SGHNT and CDR2 as YYREEE (reference sequence). This CDR3 spans 14 amino acids. The germline V and J ends were trimmed by 1 base and 1 base, with 8 bases remaining between them. CDR3 coding DNA: TGTGCCAGCAGCTTGCGGGGGGGGAACACTGAAGCTTTCTTT. Encoded protein: CASSLRGGNTEAFF.

This chain joins TRBV7-2 and TRBJ2-5, with 8 bases matching TRBD1. Unmatched junction bases numbered 7, after V lost 4 bases and J lost 6 bases. The CDR3 sequence is 14 residues long. Germline values: CDR1 SGHTA, CDR2 FQGNSA. CDR3 sequence reads: CASSSRTGTQTQYF. The CDR3 nucleotides read TGTGCCAGCAGCTCTAGGACAGGGACACAGACCCAGTACTTC.

The rearrangement uses TRBV19 and TRBJ1-2; 11 positions agree with TRBD1. V trimming: 5 bases; J trimming: 8 bases; junction bases outside the gene matches: 7. This CDR3 region has 14 residues. Germline V gene lookup returns CDR1 LNHDA and CDR2 SQIVND (reference sequence). The CDR3 loop reads CASSYGQGAEGYTF. The CDR3, as DNA: TGTGCCAGTAGTTACGGACAGGGGGCAGAAGGCTACACCTTC.

The genes are TRBV9 and TRBJ1-3; possible D gene TRBD1, 6 bases. Deletions cut 0 bases from V and 9 bases from J, with 16 bases between. Per the germline V gene, CDR1 is SGDLS and CDR2 is YYNGEE. The CDR3 is 15 amino acids. The CDR3 DNA reads TGTGCCAGCAGCGTAGAATGGGACACTGGGTCCACCATATATTTT. This encodes CASSVEWDTGSTIYF.

The chain recombines TRBV30 with TRBJ1-2; no reliable D call. Per the germline V gene, CDR1 is GTSNPN and CDR2 is SVGIG (reference sequence). The CDR3 covers 13 residues. Trimming stripped 7 bases from V and 4 bases from J, with 16 bases between. The CDR3 loop is CASDSGGSYGYTF. CDR3 DNA: TGTGCCTCGGACTCAGGTGGAAGCTATGGCTACACCTTC.

This chain joins TRBV16 and TRBJ2-7, with 10 nucleotides matching TRBD2. The CDR3 length is 15 residues. The V segment lost 4 bases and the J segment 5 bases; nucleotides outside the gene matches: 8. Germline V gene lookup returns CDR1 KGHSY and CDR2 FQNENV. In DNA, the CDR3 is TGTGCCAGCAGCCCAGATAGCGGGGGGCGTAACGAGCAGTACTTC. Encoded protein: CASSPDSGGRNEQYF.